The 31 T cell receptor beta chains presented below share a single source sample, sequenced in a study of shared clonotypes between healthy human individuals. Clones were read by immunoSEQ multiplex PCR, and TCRdb kept only the in-frame ones, dropping some. The profile covers approximately 1.5 million clones, with about 98.5% appearing a single time and 0.36% taken by the ten largest. The sample comprised naive CD4+ T cells sorted from blood. Subset given: CD45RA+ positively selected. The receptor source for this set is a man younger than 40 in good health.

The chain employs TRBV9 and TRBJ2-1; weak D call: TRBD2 (6 bases). This CDR3 region has 14 residues. Germline V gives CDR1 SGDLS, CDR2 YYNGEE. V was trimmed by 0 bases and J by 8 bases, leaving 12 bases between them. CDR3 in amino acids: CASSVDVGLDEQFF. CDR3 nucleotides: TGTGCCAGCAGCGTAGATGTGGGACTGGATGAGCAGTTCTTC.

The chain is built from TRBV28 and TRBJ1-5; tentatively, D is TRBD1 (5 bases). This CDR3 has 15 amino acids. V was clipped by 7 bases and J by 0 bases, with 13 bases between them. Germline CDR1 MDHEN, CDR2 SYDVKM. The CDR3 protein is CASILGDVSNQPQHF. The CDR3, as DNA: TGTGCCAGCATCCTGGGGGACGTTAGCAATCAGCCCCAGCATTTT.

The chain is built from TRBV10-2 and TRBJ2-6, with D unresolved. This CDR3 is 15 amino acids long. Germline CDR1 reads WSHSY; CDR2 reads SAAADI. The ends were cut back, 3 bases at V and 1 base at J, with 7 bases in the middle. CDR3 nucleotides: TGCGCCAGCAGTGAAGTGGGATCTGGGGCCAACGTCCTGACTTTC. Amino acid sequence: CASSEVGSGANVLTF.

A word on this clone: Other nucleotide sequences from this sample produce the same CDR3. The chain carries TRBV5-1 and TRBJ2-7; 7 bases align to TRBD1. V lost 2 bases to trimming and J lost 6 bases; unmatched junction nucleotides: 5. The length of the CDR3 is 13 residues. Looked up from germline, CDR1 is SGHRS and CDR2 is YFSETQ. The CDR3 is CASSLEGAGEQYF. The CDR3 DNA reads as TGCGCCAGCAGCTTAGAGGGGGCGGGCGAGCAGTACTTC.

The chain couples TRBV2 to TRBJ1-1; D gene uncertain. V lost 8 bases and J lost 4, with 17 bases in between. Germline CDR1 SNHLY, CDR2 FYNNEI. The CDR3 sequence is 14 residues long. Here the CDR3 reads CASLSRWAGTEAFF. CDR3 nucleotides: TGTGCCAGCCTTTCCAGGTGGGCTGGCACTGAAGCTTTCTTT.

To note about this clone: This sample also contains other DNA sequences that code for the same CDR3. The rearrangement links TRBV2 to TRBJ1-2; D is unclear. This CDR3 contains 12 residues. Trimming cost V 4 bases and J 5 bases, with 8 bases left between them. Germline CDR1 is SNHLY and CDR2 is FYNNEI. CDR3 nucleotides: TGTGCCAGCAGTGGAACGAGTTATGGCTACACCTTC. Translating it yields CASSGTSYGYTF.

The chain combines TRBV7-2 with TRBJ2-7; D ambiguous. V shed 3 bases and J shed 6 bases, with 18 bases lying between them. Germline-derived CDR1 and CDR2 are SGHTA and FQGNSA. The length of the CDR3 is 15 residues. CDR3 nucleotides: TGTGCCAGCAGCTTGCCGCTGTTTGGGGATCGCGAGCAGTACTTC. This translates into CASSLPLFGDREQYF. The whole variable domain, filled in from reference TRBV7-2 and TRBJ2-7, reads GAGVSQSPSNKVTEKGKDVELRCDPISGHTALYWYRQSLGQGLEFLIYFQGNSAPDKSGLPSDRFSAERTGGSVSTLTIQRTQQEDSAVYLCASSLPLFGDREQYFGPGTRLTVT.

V is TRBV11-1 and J is TRBJ2-1; 10 bases agree with TRBD2. The CDR3 loop spans 17 amino acids. V was pared by 1 base and J by 3 bases, with 6 bases of the junction left unmatched. The V gene's germline CDR1 is SGHAT and CDR2 FQDESV (reference sequence). As DNA, the CDR3 is TGTGCCAGCAGCTTAGTCGCCGGACTAGCGGTCTACAATGAGCAGTTCTTC. As protein: CASSLVAGLAVYNEQFF.

This sequence joins TRBV27 and TRBJ2-1, with 7 bases fitting TRBD1. Germline V gene sequence: CDR1 MNHEY, CDR2 SMNVEV (reference sequence). The CDR3 runs 15 residues. V shed 0 bases and J 7 bases; nucleotides not matched to a gene: 6. The DNA of the CDR3 is TGTGCCAGCAGTTTATCTCCGGGACAGAATAATGAGCAGTTCTTC. It specifies CASSLSPGQNNEQFF.

The rearrangement links TRBV2 to TRBJ2-7; D unclear. The V gene's germline CDR1 is SNHLY and CDR2 FYNNEI. V was shortened by 6 bases and J by 5 bases, with 17 bases between the two germline ends. The CDR3 loop spans 14 amino acids. In DNA form, the CDR3 reads TGTGCCAGCAGAAGTCTGCGGACCCCCCACGAGCAGTACTTC. Protein product: CASRSLRTPHEQYF. The full variable domain, its missing parts supplied by reference TRBV2 and TRBJ2-7, is EPEVTQTPSHQVTQMGQEVILRCVPISNHLYFYWYRQILGQKVEFLVSFYNNEISEKSEIFDDQFSVERPDGSNFTLKIRSTKLEDSAMYFCASRSLRTPHEQYFGPGTRLTVT.

As concerns this clone: This sample includes further DNA sequences coding for the same CDR3. The chain uses TRBV28 and TRBJ2-7; TRBD2 matches 9 bases. Germline V gene data show CDR1 as MDHEN and CDR2 as SYDVKM. V lost 5 bases, J lost 0 bases, and 5 bases stayed unmatched. There are 15 residues in the CDR3. CDR3 sequence reads: CASSKPSGNSYEQYF. CDR3 DNA sequence: TGTGCCAGCAGTAAGCCTAGCGGGAACTCCTACGAGCAGTACTTC.

V is TRBV28 and J is TRBJ1-3, with D possibly matching TRBD1 (5 bases). CDR3 length: 16 residues. The V gene's germline CDR1 is MDHEN and CDR2 SYDVKM. V lost 4 bases, J lost 0 bases, and 13 bases lay in between. The CDR3 reads CASSSTGIPSGNTIYF. The CDR3 DNA reads TGTGCCAGCAGTTCAACAGGAATCCCCTCTGGAAACACCATATATTTT.

The CDR3 bases are TGTGCCAGCAGTCCGGGACACCCCTACGAGCAGTACTTC. This encodes CASSPGHPYEQYF. V is TRBV2 and J is TRBJ2-7, with D tentatively TRBD1 (6 bases). The CDR3 length is 13 residues. V lost 5 bases and J 2 bases, leaving 10 bases between the germline ends. Germline assignment: CDR1 SNHLY and CDR2 FYNNEI.

CDR3 residues: CATTEVSYNEQFF. The CDR3 bases are TGTGCCACTACGGAGGTCTCCTACAATGAGCAGTTCTTC. The rearrangement uses TRBV18 and TRBJ2-1; the D gene is possibly TRBD2 (5 bases). Per the germline V gene, CDR1 is KGHSH and CDR2 is LQKENI. V was pared by 10 bases and J by 0 bases, with 10 bases between. The CDR3 length is 13 residues.

V is TRBV18 and J is TRBJ2-6, with D hard to call. The germline gives CDR1 KGHSH, CDR2 LQKENI. The CDR3 runs to 18 residues. The V gene lost 2 bases and the J gene lost 0 bases, with 14 bases spanning the gap. The DNA for the CDR3 is TGTGCCAGCTCACCAGCAGGCGCAGGCCACTCTGGGGCCAACGTCCTGACTTTC. Its translation is CASSPAGAGHSGANVLTF. Full variable domain (rest looked up from reference TRBV18 and TRBJ2-6): NAGVMQNPRHLVRRRGQEARLRCSPMKGHSHVYWYRQLPEEGLKFMVYLQKENIIDESGMPKERFSAEFPKEGPSILRIQQVVRGDSAAYFCASSPAGAGHSGANVLTFGAGSRLTVL.

This clone showed up just once. The chain couples TRBV19 to TRBJ2-2; D perhaps matches TRBD1 (5 bases). The V end was cut by 7 bases, the J end by 2 bases, with 11 bases between. The CDR3 extends over 14 amino acids. Germline CDR1 LNHDA, CDR2 SQIVND (reference sequence). The CDR3 DNA reads as TGTGCCAGTACCCCAGGGCCCAACACCGGGGAGCTGTTTTTT. Translated, it gives CASTPGPNTGELFF.

The CDR3 DNA follows: TGTGCCAGCAGCCCCTCGGCAACTTACAATGAGCAGTTCTTC. Residues: CASSPSATYNEQFF. The chain has TRBV7-2 and TRBJ2-1, with D unclear. The CDR3 has 14 amino acids. Per the germline V gene, CDR1 is SGHTA and CDR2 is FQGNSA. Between the trimmed V and J ends, which lost 5 bases and 4 bases, there was a span of 12 bases.

The J gene is TRBJ2-7, the V gene TRBV19; possibly TRBD1 for D (9 bases). CDR1 LNHDA and CDR2 SQIVND come from the germline V gene (reference sequence). CDR3 size: 17 residues. V lost 5 bases and J 3 bases, leaving 23 bases between the germline ends. The CDR3 sequence: CASSSHFRGGQGYEQYF. The CDR3 DNA reads as TGTGCCAGTAGTTCACACTTTCGGGGGGGACAGGGCTACGAGCAGTACTTC.

The chain couples TRBV15 to TRBJ2-5, with TRBD1 identical over 7 bases. Trimming removed 7 bases from V and 2 bases from J; junction bases left unmatched: 10. The CDR3 has 15 residues. Germline lookup yields CDR1 LNHNV and CDR2 YYDKDF (reference sequence). The chain's CDR3 is CATTPTGTVQETQYF. The CDR3 DNA sequence: TGTGCCACCACACCCACCGGGACAGTTCAAGAGACCCAGTACTTC.

V and J are TRBV7-8 and TRBJ2-1; 11 bases fit TRBD2. This CDR3 contains 18 residues. The germline gives CDR1 SGHVS, CDR2 FQNEAQ. The ends lost 1 base at V and 2 bases at J; junction bases unmatched: 7. The CDR3, as DNA: TGTGCCAGCAGCTTAGGGTTTGGACTAGCGGGCCCCTACAATGAGCAGTTCTTC. It is translated as CASSLGFGLAGPYNEQFF.

V and J are TRBV5-1 and TRBJ1-1, with 7 bases identical to TRBD1. The germline CDR1 and CDR2 sequences are SGHRS and YFSETQ. The V and J ends lost 5 bases and 3 bases, in that order; junction bases with no gene match: 7. This CDR3 contains 14 residues. The CDR3 DNA reads as TGCGCCAGCAGTATAGACAGGGCTCACACTGAAGCTTTCTTT. This encodes CASSIDRAHTEAFF.

The gene calls are TRBV14 and TRBJ1-3; D is uncertain. Trimming removed 0 bases at V and 5 bases at J, with 17 bases between. Germline V lookup: CDR1 SGHDN, CDR2 FVKESK. This CDR3 has 17 residues. For the CDR3, the DNA is TGTGCCAGCAGCCAAGATTCTTCCGGAGGGTGGAGAAACACCATATATTTT. Encoded protein: CASSQDSSGGWRNTIYF.

The V gene is TRBV7-9, the J gene TRBJ2-3; 10 positions agree with TRBD1. J lost 14 bases, V lost 1 base, and 9 bases had no gene match. The CDR3 length is 14 residues. Looked up from germline, CDR1 is SEHNR and CDR2 is FQNEAQ (reference sequence). CDR3 coding DNA: TGTGCCAGCAGCTTAGAAGAGGGGACAGGGGCATGGTATTTT. Translation: CASSLEEGTGAWYF.

The chain uses TRBV5-1 and TRBJ2-1; D is undetermined. The ends were cut back, 5 bases at V and 6 bases at J, with 12 bases in the middle. Per the germline V gene, CDR1 is SGHRS and CDR2 is YFSETQ. The CDR3 totals 13 residues. DNA for the CDR3: TGCGCCAGCAGTCGGTGGCCTTCCAATGAGCAGTTCTTC. It translates to CASSRWPSNEQFF.

The CDR3 region is CSHLMGNQPQHF. The CDR3 DNA follows: TGCAGCCATTTGATGGGCAATCAGCCCCAGCATTTT. The chain is built from TRBV29-1 and TRBJ1-5; no clear D. CDR3 length: 12 residues. V lost 8 bases, J lost 2 bases, and 10 bases lay in between. The germline V gene encodes CDR1 SQVTM and CDR2 ANQGSEA.

The V call is TRBV19, the J call TRBJ2-1; D is uncertain. Trimming stripped 4 bases from V and 10 bases from J, with 11 bases between. The CDR3 length is 12 residues. Germline CDR1 reads LNHDA; CDR2 reads SQIVND (reference sequence). CDR3 loop: CASSSVAGEQFF. The CDR3 nucleotides read TGTGCCAGTAGTAGCGTGGCTGGCGAGCAGTTCTTC.

Here the CDR3 DNA reads TGTGCCAGCAGCGTAAGGTCGGGAACAGAGTTTGAGCAGTTCTTC. This sequence encodes CASSVRSGTEFEQFF. The V call is TRBV9, the J call TRBJ2-1, with D possibly matching TRBD2 (5 bases). Trimming removed 1 base at V and 9 bases at J, with 17 bases between. This CDR3 comprises 15 residues. Germline V lookup: CDR1 SGDLS, CDR2 YYNGEE.

In regard to this clone: This sample also contains other DNA sequences that code for the same CDR3. The chain couples TRBV28 to TRBJ1-5; D gene uncertain. V lost 3 bases to trimming and J lost 5 bases, with 8 bases between them. CDR3 length: 13 amino acids. Germline CDR1 reads MDHEN; CDR2 reads SYDVKM. This chain's CDR3 is CASSLLGYQPQHF. CDR3 nucleotide sequence: TGTGCCAGCAGTTTGTTGGGGTATCAGCCCCAGCATTTT.

This chain uses TRBV25-1 with TRBJ2-4; D not certain. V gave up 2 bases and J gave up 3 bases, with 8 bases separating them. The CDR3 is 14 amino acids. In germline, CDR1 is MGHDK, CDR2 SYGVNS. The CDR3 nucleotides are TGTGCCAGCAGTGAAACGGGTGTCAAAAACATTCAGTACTTC. It specifies CASSETGVKNIQYF.

The genes are TRBV13 and TRBJ2-1; 15 nucleotides match TRBD2. This CDR3 region has 19 residues. Germline V gives CDR1 PRHDT, CDR2 FYEKMQ (reference sequence). The V gene end was trimmed by 0 bases and the J gene end by 1 base; junction bases not matched to a gene: 4. The CDR3 here is CASSLGPGTSGRSYNEQFF. As DNA, the CDR3 is TGTGCCAGCAGCTTAGGCCCCGGGACTAGCGGGAGGTCCTACAATGAGCAGTTCTTC.

The gene calls are TRBV6-5 and TRBJ2-2; perhaps TRBD2 as D (5 bases). Germline V gene sequence: CDR1 MNHEY, CDR2 SVGAGI. The CDR3 contains 12 residues. Trimming left V 6 bases short and J 6 bases short, with 8 bases between. The CDR3 is CASSRTSGELFF. The CDR3 region has the DNA TGTGCCAGCAGCCGGACTTCCGGGGAGCTGTTTTTT.